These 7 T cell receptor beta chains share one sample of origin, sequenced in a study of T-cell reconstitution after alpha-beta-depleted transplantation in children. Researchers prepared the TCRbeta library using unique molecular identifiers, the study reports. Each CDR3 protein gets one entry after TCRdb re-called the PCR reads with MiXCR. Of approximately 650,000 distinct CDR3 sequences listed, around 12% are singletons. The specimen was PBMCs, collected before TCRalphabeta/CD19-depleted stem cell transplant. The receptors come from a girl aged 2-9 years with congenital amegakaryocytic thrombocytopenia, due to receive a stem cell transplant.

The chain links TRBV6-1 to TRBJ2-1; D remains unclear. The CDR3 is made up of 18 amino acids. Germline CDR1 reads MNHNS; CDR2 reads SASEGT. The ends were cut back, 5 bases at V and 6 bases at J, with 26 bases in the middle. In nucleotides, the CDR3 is TGTGCCAGCAGTCGGTACTTTTTTCGCCAGAAAGCCCTCAATGAGCAGTTCTTC. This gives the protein CASSRYFFRQKALNEQFF.

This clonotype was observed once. The CDR3 coding sequence is TGTACCTTCAGCCGCTACCCCCCTCGGGGGGTTGAAGGAAACACCATATATTTT. Translating gives CTFSRYPPRGVEGNTIYF. This chain connects TRBV12-3 or TRBV12-4 to TRBJ1-3, with D possibly being TRBD1 (5 bases). This CDR3 comprises 18 residues.

In DNA, the CDR3 is TGTGCCATCACAGCAGGTCGGGAGAATGAGCAGTTCTTC. Amino acid sequence: CAITAGRENEQFF. The chain combines TRBV10-3 with TRBJ2-1, with D tentatively TRBD2 (6 bases). This CDR3 region has 13 residues. Germline-derived CDR1 and CDR2 are ENHRY and SYGVKD. The germline V and J ends were trimmed by 7 bases and 7 bases, with 14 bases remaining between them.

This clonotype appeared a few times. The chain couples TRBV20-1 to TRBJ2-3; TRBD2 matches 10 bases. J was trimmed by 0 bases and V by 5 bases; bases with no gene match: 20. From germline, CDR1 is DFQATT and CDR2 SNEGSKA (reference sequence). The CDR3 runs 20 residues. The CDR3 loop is CSALATSGTSVYTSTDTQYF. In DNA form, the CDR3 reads TGCAGTGCTCTAGCCACCTCCGGGACTAGCGTATATACTAGCACAGATACGCAGTATTTT.

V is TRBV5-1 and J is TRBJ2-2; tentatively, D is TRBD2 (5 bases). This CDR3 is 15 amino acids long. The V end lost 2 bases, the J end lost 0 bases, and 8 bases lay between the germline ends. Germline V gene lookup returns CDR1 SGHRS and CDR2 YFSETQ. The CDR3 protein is CASSFCGSNTGELFF. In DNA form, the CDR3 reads TGCGCCAGCAGCTTCTGCGGGTCGAACACCGGGGAGCTGTTTTTT.

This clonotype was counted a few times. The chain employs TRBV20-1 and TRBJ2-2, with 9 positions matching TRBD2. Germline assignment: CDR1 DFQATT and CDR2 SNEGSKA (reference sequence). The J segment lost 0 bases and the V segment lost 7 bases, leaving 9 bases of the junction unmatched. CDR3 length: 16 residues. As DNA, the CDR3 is TGCAGTGTAGTAGCGGGAGTAGGAGCGAACACCGGGGAGCTGTTTTTT. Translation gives CSVVAGVGANTGELFF.

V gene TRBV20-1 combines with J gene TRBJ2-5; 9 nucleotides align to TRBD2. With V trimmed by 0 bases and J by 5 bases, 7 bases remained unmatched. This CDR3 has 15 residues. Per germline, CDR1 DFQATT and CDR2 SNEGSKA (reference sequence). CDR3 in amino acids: CSARDPREGLETQYF. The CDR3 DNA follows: TGCAGTGCTAGAGATCCGCGGGAGGGCCTTGAGACCCAGTACTTC.